The present T cell receptor beta chain was sequenced within a study of identical twins. This clonotype turned up a few times. TCRdb re-derived calls from the 5' RACE reads in MiXCR, one entry per CDR3 protein. This sample has roughly 1,500,000 distinct CDR3 sequences, with under 35% found just once. With 5 bases clipped from V and 6 bases from J, the junction kept 2 bases outside the gene matches. Germline CDR1 KGHDR, CDR2 SFDVKD. This CDR3 is 12 amino acids long. The sequencing sample was made of cord blood. The V and J genes are TRBV24-1 and TRBJ1-2, with 7 bases that match TRBD1. The TCR comes from a newborn girl in good health. The CDR3 bases are TGTGCCACCAGTGTCGACAGGGATGGCTACACCTTC. Translation gives CATSVDRDGYTF.